Here is one TCR beta chain with its context. This sample is drawn from a study of T cell changes during pregnancy in multiple sclerosis. The method was immunoSEQ multiplex PCR; TCRdb's version includes in-frame clones alone and lacks a portion of them. The sample contains around 59,000 clones, roughly 93% of which appear only once. The CDR3 consists of 13 residues. Germline V gene data show CDR1 as MNHEY and CDR2 as SMNVEV (reference sequence). Trimming took 5 bases from V and 2 from J, leaving 7 bases between them. The sequence was collected from a female donor with multiple sclerosis, enrolled in a pregnancy study. The source was CD8+ T cells from peripheral blood mononuclear cells, collected in the second trimester of pregnancy. The chain has TRBV27 and TRBJ2-4; D is ambiguous. The CDR3 bases are TGTGCCAGCAGTCCGAACTCCAAAAACATTCAGTACTTC. It is translated as CASSPNSKNIQYF.